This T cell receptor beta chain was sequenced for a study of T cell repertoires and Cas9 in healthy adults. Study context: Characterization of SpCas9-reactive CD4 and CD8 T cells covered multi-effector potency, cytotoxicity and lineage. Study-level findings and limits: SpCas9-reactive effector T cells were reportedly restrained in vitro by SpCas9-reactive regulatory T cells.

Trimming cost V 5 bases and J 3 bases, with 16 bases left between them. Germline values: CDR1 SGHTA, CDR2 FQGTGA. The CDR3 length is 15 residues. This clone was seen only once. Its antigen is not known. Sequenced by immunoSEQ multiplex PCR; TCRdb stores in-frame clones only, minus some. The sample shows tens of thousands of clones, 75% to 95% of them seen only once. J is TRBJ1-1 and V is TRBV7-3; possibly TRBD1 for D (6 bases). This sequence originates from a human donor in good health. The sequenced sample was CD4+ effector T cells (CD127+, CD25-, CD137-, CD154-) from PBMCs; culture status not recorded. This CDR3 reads CASSQDSIAYTEAFF. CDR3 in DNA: TGTGCCAGCAGCCAGGACAGTATAGCGTACACTGAAGCTTTCTTT.